Below, one T cell receptor beta chain is given with its context. The data were obtained in a study of shared clonotypes between healthy human individuals. Repertoires were generated with immunoSEQ multiplex PCR, while TCRdb's copy carries only in-frame clones and drops some. The sample has about 2.4 million clones; 90% to 95% are singletons. Germline V CDR1 and CDR2: MDHEN, SYDVKM. The germline V and J ends were trimmed by 7 bases and 0 bases, with 12 bases remaining between them. The CDR3 is 14 residues long. The material sequenced was naive CD4+ T cells from PBMCs. The subset here: CD45RA+ positively selected. The V and J genes are TRBV28 and TRBJ1-1, with no clear D. The receptor comes from a man aged 18 to 29 in good health. Some clones in this sample may be carry-over from other donors' samples. CDR3 sequence reads: CASKDTFMNTEAFF. The CDR3 nucleotides are TGTGCCAGCAAAGACACATTCATGAACACTGAAGCTTTCTTT.